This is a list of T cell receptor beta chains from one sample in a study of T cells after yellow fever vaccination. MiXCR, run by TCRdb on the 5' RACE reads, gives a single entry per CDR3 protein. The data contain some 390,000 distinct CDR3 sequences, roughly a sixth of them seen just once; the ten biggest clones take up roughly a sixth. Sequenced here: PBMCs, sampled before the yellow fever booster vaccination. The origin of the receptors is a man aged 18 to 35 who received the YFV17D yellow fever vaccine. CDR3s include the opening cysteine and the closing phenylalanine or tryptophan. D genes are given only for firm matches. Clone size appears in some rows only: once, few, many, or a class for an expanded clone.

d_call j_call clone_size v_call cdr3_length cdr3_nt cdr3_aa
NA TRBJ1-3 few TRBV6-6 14 TGTGCCAGCATTGAAGCCTCCTCTGGAAACACCATATATTTT CASIEASSGNTIYF
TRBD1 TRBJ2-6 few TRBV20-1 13 TGCAGTGCTAGCAGGGGGTTGGCCAACGTCCTGACTTTC CSASRGLANVLTF
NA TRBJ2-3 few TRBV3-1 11 TGTGCCAGCAGCCAACTGGATACGCAGTATTTT CASSQLDTQYF
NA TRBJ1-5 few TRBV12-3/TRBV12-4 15 TGTGCCAGCAGTGGGTCGCGGGTAGGCAATCAGCCCCAGCATTTT CASSGSRVGNQPQHF
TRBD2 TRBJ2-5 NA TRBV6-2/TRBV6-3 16 TGTGCCAGCAGTTACTCGCTGGGGACTAGCCAAGAGACCCAGTACTTC CASSYSLGTSQETQYF
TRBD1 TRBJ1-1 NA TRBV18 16 TGTGCCAGCTCCCAGGGACAGGGGGCAGGGAACACTGAAGCTTTCTTT CASSQGQGAGNTEAFF
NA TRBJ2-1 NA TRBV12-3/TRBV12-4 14 TGTGCCAGCAGCTCCATTGTGGCCGGGAATGAGCAGTTCTTC CASSSIVAGNEQFF
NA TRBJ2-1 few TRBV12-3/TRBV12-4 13 TGTGCCAGCAGATTGGGTCCGCTTCGTGAGCAGTTCTTC CASRLGPLREQFF
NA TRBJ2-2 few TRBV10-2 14 TGCGCCAGCAGCCAAGCGGCCCCCGCCGGGGAGCTGTTTTTT CASSQAAPAGELFF
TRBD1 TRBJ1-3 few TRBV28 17 TGTGCCAGCAGTTTAGTCAGACAGGGATTCTCTGGAAACACCATATATTTT CASSLVRQGFSGNTIYF
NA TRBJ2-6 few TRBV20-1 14 TGCAGTGCTAGCACAGGCTCTGGGGCCAACGTCCTGACTTTC CSASTGSGANVLTF
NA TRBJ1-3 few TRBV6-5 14 TGTGCCAGCAGTTACGGACCCCAGGGAAACACCATATATTTT CASSYGPQGNTIYF
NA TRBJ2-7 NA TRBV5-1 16 TGCGCCAGCAGCGGGGCGACAGCCCGGGCCTCCTACGAGCAGTACTTC CASSGATARASYEQYF
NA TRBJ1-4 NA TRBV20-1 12 TGCAGTGCTCTGGATCAAACAGAAAAACTGTTTTTT CSALDQTEKLFF
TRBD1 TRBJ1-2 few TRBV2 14 TGTGCCAGCAGTCGACAGGGGGCGCAGGGTGGCTACACCTTC CASSRQGAQGGYTF
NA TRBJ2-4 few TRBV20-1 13 TGCAGTGCGGTTGGATGGGGTAAAAACATTCAGTACTTC CSAVGWGKNIQYF
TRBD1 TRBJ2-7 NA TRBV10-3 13 TGTGCCCACCAGGAAGACAGGGCGTACGAGCAGTACTTC CAHQEDRAYEQYF
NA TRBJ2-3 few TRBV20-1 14 TGCAGTGCTAGAGAGGCAGCTAGCACAGATACGCAGTATTTT CSAREAASTDTQYF
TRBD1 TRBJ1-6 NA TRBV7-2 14 TGTGCCAGCAGCTTAGGCCCAGGGGGGTCACCCCTCCACTTT CASSLGPGGSPLHF
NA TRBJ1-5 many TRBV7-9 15 TGTGCCAGCAGCGAACAGGGCGGAAGCAATCAGCCCCAGCATTTT CASSEQGGSNQPQHF
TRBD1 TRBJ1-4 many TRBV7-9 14 TGTGCCAGCAGCCCGACAGGGTTGGGTGAAAAACTGTTTTTT CASSPTGLGEKLFF
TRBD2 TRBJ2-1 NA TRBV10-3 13 TGTGCCACCACCCCGGGGGGACCGAATGAGCAGTTCTTC CATTPGGPNEQFF
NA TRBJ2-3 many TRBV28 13 TGTGCCAGCGGTGGTAGCTTCACAGATACGCAGTATTTT CASGGSFTDTQYF
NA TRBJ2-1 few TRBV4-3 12 TGCGCCAGCAGTCGGACCCAGGGATCGCAGTTCTTC CASSRTQGSQFF
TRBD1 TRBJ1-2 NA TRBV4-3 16 TGCGCCAGCAGCCAATACTTCACCGGGACAGACTATGGCTACACCTTC CASSQYFTGTDYGYTF
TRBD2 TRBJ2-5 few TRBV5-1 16 TGCGCCAGCAGCCCGACGGCGGGGGGGCGGCAAGAGACCCAGTACTTC CASSPTAGGRQETQYF
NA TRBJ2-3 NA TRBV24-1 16 TGTGCCACCAGTGATCCCTCTGGCGGGTCCCTCTATACGCAGTATTTT CATSDPSGGSLYTQYF
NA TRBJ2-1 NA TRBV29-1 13 TGCAGCGCTCAGGGGAGCTCCTACAATGAGCAGTTCTTC CSAQGSSYNEQFF
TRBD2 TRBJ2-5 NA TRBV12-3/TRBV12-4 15 TGTGCCAGCAGTTTAAGAGCGGGGGGGGAAGAGACCCAGTACTTC CASSLRAGGEETQYF
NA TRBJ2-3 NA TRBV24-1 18 TGTGCCACCAGTGATTTGCAATGGCCGGGACGGGGCACAGATACGCAGTATTTT CATSDLQWPGRGTDTQYF
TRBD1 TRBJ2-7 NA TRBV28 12 TGTGCCAGCACCGGGACAGCCTACGAGCAGTACTTC CASTGTAYEQYF
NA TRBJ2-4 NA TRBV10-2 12 TGCGCCAGCAGTGTGAAGGGCCGCCGGCCCTACTTC CASSVKGRRPYF
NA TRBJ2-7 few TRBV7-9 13 TGTGCCAGCAGCCAGACGAGAGCCTACGAGCAGTACTTC CASSQTRAYEQYF
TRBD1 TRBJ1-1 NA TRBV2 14 TGTGCCAGCGTGAAGGACAGGGGAAACACTGAAGCTTTCTTT CASVKDRGNTEAFF
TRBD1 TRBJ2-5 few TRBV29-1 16 TGCAGCGCAAACGGAGGAGATCAGGGGGCAGAAGAGACCCAGTACTTC CSANGGDQGAEETQYF
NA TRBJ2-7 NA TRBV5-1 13 TGCGCCAGCAGCTTGCTCTCGGGGGATGAGCAGTACTTC CASSLLSGDEQYF
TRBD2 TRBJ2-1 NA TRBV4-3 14 TGCGCCAGCAGCCCCTTGTGGGGGGGTGATGAGCAGTTCTTC CASSPLWGGDEQFF
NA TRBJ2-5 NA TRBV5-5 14 TGTGCCAGCAGCCTGGGCTATGGACAAGAGACCCAGTACTTC CASSLGYGQETQYF
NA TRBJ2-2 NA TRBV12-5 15 TGTGCTAGTGGTTTGGTACAGTCAGGTACCGGGGAGCTGTTTTTT CASGLVQSGTGELFF
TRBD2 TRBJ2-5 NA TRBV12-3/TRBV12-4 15 TGTGCCAGCAATGGGGTAGCGGGGATTCAAGAGACCCAGTACTTC CASNGVAGIQETQYF
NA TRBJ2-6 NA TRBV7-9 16 TGTGCCAGCAGCCTTTATGGGAACTCTGGGGCCAACGTCCTGACTTTC CASSLYGNSGANVLTF
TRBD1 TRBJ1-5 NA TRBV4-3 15 TGCGCCAGCAGCCAAGATACAGGGGCTGATCAGCCCCAGCATTTT CASSQDTGADQPQHF
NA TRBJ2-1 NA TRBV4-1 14 TGCGCCAGCAGCCAAAGAGTACTTGCTTCTCCTCAGTTCTTC CASSQRVLASPQFF
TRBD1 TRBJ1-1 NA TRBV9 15 TGTGCCAGCAGCAAGACAGGGGGCTATGACACTGAAGCTTTCTTT CASSKTGGYDTEAFF
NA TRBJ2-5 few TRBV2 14 TGTGCCAGCAGGGGGGACCTAGGCCCCCGGGCCCAGTACTTC CASRGDLGPRAQYF
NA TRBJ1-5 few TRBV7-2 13 TGTGCCAGCAGCTCAGGGTATAGTCAGCCCCAGCATTTT CASSSGYSQPQHF
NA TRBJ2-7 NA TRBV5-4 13 TGTGCCAGCAGCAGGGGGGACGGCTACGAGCAGTACTTC CASSRGDGYEQYF
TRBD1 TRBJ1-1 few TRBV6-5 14 TGTGCCAGCAGTACCCGGGACAGGGGGCAATCAGCTTTCTTT CASSTRDRGQSAFF
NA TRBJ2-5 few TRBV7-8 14 TGTGCCAGCAGCTTTTCGTCCCGCCAAGAGACCCAGTACTTC CASSFSSRQETQYF
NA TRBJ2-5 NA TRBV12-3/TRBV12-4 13 TGTGCCAGCAGTTTGGGCAGTAAAGAGACCCAGTACTTC CASSLGSKETQYF
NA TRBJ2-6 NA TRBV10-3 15 TGTGCCATCAGTGAGTTCGAGGTTGGGGCCAACGTCCTGACTTTC CAISEFEVGANVLTF
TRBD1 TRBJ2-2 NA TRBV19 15 TGTGCCAGTAGTATCCGCGGACAGGGGTCCGGGGAGCTGTTTTTT CASSIRGQGSGELFF
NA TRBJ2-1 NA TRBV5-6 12 TGTGCCAGCAGCTTGTTGGGACCAGAGCAGTTCTTC CASSLLGPEQFF
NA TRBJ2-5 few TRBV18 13 TGTGCCAGCTCACCACAGCGTCAAGAGACCCAGTACTTC CASSPQRQETQYF
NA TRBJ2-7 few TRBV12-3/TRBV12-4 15 TGTGCCAGCACCTTGGGAGGTGGCGGGTCCTACGAGCAGTACTTC CASTLGGGGSYEQYF
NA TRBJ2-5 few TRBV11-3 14 TGTGCCAGCAGCTTAGGGGGGGAGCAAGAGACCCAGTACTTC CASSLGGEQETQYF
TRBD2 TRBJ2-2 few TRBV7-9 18 TGTGCCAGCAGCTCCAGGACTAGCGGGGGGGCCCAGACCGGGGAGCTGTTTTTT CASSSRTSGGAQTGELFF
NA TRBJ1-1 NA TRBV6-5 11 TGTGCCAGCGGGACCGGAACGGAAGCTTTCTTT CASGTGTEAFF
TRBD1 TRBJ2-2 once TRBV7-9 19 TGTGCCAGCAGCTCAACAGGGGGAGTAAGTAGGATCAACACCGGGGAGCTGTTTTTT CASSSTGGVSRINTGELFF